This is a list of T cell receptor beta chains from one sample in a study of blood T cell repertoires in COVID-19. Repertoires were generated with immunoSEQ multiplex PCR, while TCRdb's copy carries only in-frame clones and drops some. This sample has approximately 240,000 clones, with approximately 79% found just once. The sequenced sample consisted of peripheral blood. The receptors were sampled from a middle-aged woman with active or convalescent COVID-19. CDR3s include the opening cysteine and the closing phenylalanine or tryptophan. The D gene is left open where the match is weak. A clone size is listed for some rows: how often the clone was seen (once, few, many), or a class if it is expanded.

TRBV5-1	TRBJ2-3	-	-	TGCGCCAGCAGCTTGGACTATGTTAGCACAGATACGCAGTATTTT	CASSLDYVSTDTQYF
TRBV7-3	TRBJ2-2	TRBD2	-	TGTGCCAGCAGCTTCTACACGGGGGGTGCCGGGGAGCTGTTTTTT	CASSFYTGGAGELFF
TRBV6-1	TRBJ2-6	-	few	TGTGCCAGCAGTGAATCTAGGAGCCGCTCTGGGGCCAACGTCCTGACTTTC	CASSESRSRSGANVLTF
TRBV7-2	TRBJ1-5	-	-	TGTGCCAGCAGCTCTAGTACCCCCCAGAACGGTCAGCCCCAGCATTTT	CASSSSTPQNGQPQHF
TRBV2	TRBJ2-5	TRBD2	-	TGTGCCAGCAAGAGCGGGGGGGCAAAGGAGACCCAGTACTTC	CASKSGGAKETQYF
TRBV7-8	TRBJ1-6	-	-	TGTGCCAGCAGCCAGGACAGTGACCAGGGATCCCTCCACTTT	CASSQDSDQGSLHF
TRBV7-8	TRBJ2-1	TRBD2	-	TGTGCCAGCAGCGCGCTGGGGGGGTCGAATGAGCAGTTCTTC	CASSALGGSNEQFF
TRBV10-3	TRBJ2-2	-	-	TGTGCCATCAGAGCCTCGGACACCGGGGAGCTGTTTTTT	CAIRASDTGELFF
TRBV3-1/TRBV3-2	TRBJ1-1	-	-	TGTGCCAGCAGCCTTGGGCTTGAAGCTTTCTTT	CASSLGLEAFF
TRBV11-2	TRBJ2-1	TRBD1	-	TGTGCCAGCAGCTCCCGTTCTTGGACAGGACTCTACAATGAGCAGTTCTTC	CASSSRSWTGLYNEQFF
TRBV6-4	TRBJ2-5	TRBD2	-	TGTGCCAGCAGTGAACGGGGGGGCTTACAAGAGACCCAGTACTTC	CASSERGGLQETQYF
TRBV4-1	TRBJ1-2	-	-	TGCGCCAGCAGCCCACGGGCAGGGGAAGGACCTAACTATGGCTACACCTTC	CASSPRAGEGPNYGYTF
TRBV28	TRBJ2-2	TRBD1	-	TGTGCCAGCAGATCCGCAGGGGGAACCGGGGAGCTGTTTTTT	CASRSAGGTGELFF
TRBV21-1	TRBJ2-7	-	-	TGTGCCAGCAGCAAAGCTAGTACAGGGGGATCCTACGAGCAGTACTTC	CASSKASTGGSYEQYF
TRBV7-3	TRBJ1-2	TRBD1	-	TGTGCCAGCAGCTTGCACAGGGGAAGAGGCTACACCTTC	CASSLHRGRGYTF
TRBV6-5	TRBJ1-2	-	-	TGTGCCAGCAGTTACGCCTACGACATCAGTACTGGCTACACCTTC	CASSYAYDISTGYTF
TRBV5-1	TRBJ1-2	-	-	TGCGCCAGCAGCTTGGGTGGACAGCCAACTTCTGGCTACACCTTC	CASSLGGQPTSGYTF
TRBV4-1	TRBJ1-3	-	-	TGCGCCTCCAGCCAACGGGGGGGACACCTCTCTGGAAACACCATATATTTT	CASSQRGGHLSGNTIYF
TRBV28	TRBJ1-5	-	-	TGTGCCAGCAGTTTGCGAGGCCCCCACAATCAGCCCCAGCATTTT	CASSLRGPHNQPQHF
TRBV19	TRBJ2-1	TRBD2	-	TGTGCCAGTAGCGGGGGGGCCTATGAGCAGTTCTTC	CASSGGAYEQFF
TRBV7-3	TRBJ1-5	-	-	TGTGCCAGCAGCACGGACGGACTCCTTCAGCCCCAGCATTTT	CASSTDGLLQPQHF
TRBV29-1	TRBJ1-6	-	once	TGCAGCGTTCGGGGAGGCGTTAATTCACCCCTCCACTTT	CSVRGGVNSPLHF
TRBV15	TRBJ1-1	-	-	TGTGCCACCAGCAGACGGGGGGTGAACACTGAAGCTTTCTTT	CATSRRGVNTEAFF
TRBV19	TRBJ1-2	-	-	TGTGCCAGTAGCCTCGCCAGGGGCTATGGCTACACCTTC	CASSLARGYGYTF
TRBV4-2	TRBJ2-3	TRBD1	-	TGTGCCAGCAGCCCCGAACTTCCCGGGACAGGGGGCCGCACAGATACGCAGTATTTT	CASSPELPGTGGRTDTQYF
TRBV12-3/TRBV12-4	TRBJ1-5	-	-	TGTGCCAGCAGGCGGGGTAGCAATCAGCCCCAGCATTTT	CASRRGSNQPQHF
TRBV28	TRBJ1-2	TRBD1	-	TGTGCCAGCGCTACAGGGGTAGCCCCTAACTATGGCTACACCTTC	CASATGVAPNYGYTF
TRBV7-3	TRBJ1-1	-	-	TGTGCCAGCAGCTCCGGACACGCGAACACTGAAGCTTTCTTT	CASSSGHANTEAFF
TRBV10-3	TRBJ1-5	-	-	TGTGCCATCAGTGAGTCGAGGGCCTATAGCAATCAGCCCCAGCATTTT	CAISESRAYSNQPQHF
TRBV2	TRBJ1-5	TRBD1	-	TGTGCCAGCAGTAGAGACAGGGCGTCTCGGTATCAGCCCCAGCATTTT	CASSRDRASRYQPQHF
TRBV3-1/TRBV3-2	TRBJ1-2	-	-	TGTGCCAGCAGCCAAGTCCAGTCCCCCTATGGCTACACCTTC	CASSQVQSPYGYTF
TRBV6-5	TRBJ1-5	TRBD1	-	TGTGCCAGCAGAGGACAGGGTAGCAATCAGCCCCAGCATTTT	CASRGQGSNQPQHF
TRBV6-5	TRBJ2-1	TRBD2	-	TGTGCCAGCCACCTAGCGGGGGACTACAATGAGCAGTTCTTC	CASHLAGDYNEQFF
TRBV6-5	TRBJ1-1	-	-	TGTGCCAGCAGTTACGGCAGGGACACTGAAGCTTTCTTT	CASSYGRDTEAFF
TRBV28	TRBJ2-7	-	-	TGTGCCAGCAGTGATCAAGACAGACTCACCTCCTACGAGCAGTACTTC	CASSDQDRLTSYEQYF
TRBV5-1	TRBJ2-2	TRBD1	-	TGCGCCAGCAGCCCGGGTGGACAGGTCCAAACCGGGGAGCTGTTTTTT	CASSPGGQVQTGELFF
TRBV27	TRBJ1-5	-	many	TGTGCCAGCAGTTTATCTCAGGGGACTCAGCCCCAGCATTTT	CASSLSQGTQPQHF
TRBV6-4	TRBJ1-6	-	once	TGTGCCAGCAGTGACTCGTTCGGTACACCCCTCCACTTT	CASSDSFGTPLHF
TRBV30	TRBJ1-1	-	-	TGTGCCTGGAGTGTACTGTACACTGAAGCTTTCTTT	CAWSVLYTEAFF
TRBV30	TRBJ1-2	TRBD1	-	TGTGCCTGGAGTCCCTTAGGGACAGAGTATGGCTACACCTTC	CAWSPLGTEYGYTF
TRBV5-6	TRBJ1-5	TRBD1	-	TGTGCCAGCAGCTTTTGGACAGGGGATCAGCCCCAGCATTTT	CASSFWTGDQPQHF
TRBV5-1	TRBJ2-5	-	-	TGCGCCAGCAGCTTGGACCTACTGGGCGAGACCCAGTACTTC	CASSLDLLGETQYF
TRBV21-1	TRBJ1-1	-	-	TGTGCCAGCAGCAAAGTCAGGGTAGTGGACACTGAAGCTTTCTTT	CASSKVRVVDTEAFF
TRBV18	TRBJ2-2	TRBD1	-	TGTGCCAGCTCCCTCGGACAGGGAGGCACCGGGGAGCTGTTTTTT	CASSLGQGGTGELFF
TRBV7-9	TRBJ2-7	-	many	TGTGCCAGCAGCGGCGAGGCGGGGCAGTACTTC	CASSGEAGQYF
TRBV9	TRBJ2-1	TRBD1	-	TGTGCCAGCAGCGTACCCGGACAGGGGAAAGATGAGCAGTTCTTC	CASSVPGQGKDEQFF
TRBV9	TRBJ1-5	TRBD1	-	TGTGCCAGCAGTCGCGACAGGGGTATGAATCAGCCCCAGCATTTT	CASSRDRGMNQPQHF
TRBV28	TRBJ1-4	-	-	TGTGCCAGCAGTTTTCTTCCAGGGTCTGGTGAAAAACTGTTTTTT	CASSFLPGSGEKLFF
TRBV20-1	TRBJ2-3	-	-	TGCAGTGCTAGAGTTGGAGGTACGCAGTATTTT	CSARVGGTQYF
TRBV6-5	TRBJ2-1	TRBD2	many	TGTGCCAGCAGCCTCGGGAGGAGCTCCTACAATGAGCAGTTCTTC	CASSLGRSSYNEQFF
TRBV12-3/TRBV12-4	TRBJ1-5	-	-	TGTGCCAGCAGCCTAAATCAGCCCCAGCATTTT	CASSLNQPQHF
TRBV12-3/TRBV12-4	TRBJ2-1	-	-	TGTGCCAGCAGCGCCGGCGGACTTCGTAAGCAGTTCTTC	CASSAGGLRKQFF
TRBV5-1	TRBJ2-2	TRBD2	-	TGCGCCAGCAGCTTGCTTCAGGGAGGGGCCGGGGAGCTGTTTTTT	CASSLLQGGAGELFF
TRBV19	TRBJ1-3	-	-	TGTGCCTCTAAGGTAGACGGGAGCTCTGGAAACACCATATATTTT	CASKVDGSSGNTIYF
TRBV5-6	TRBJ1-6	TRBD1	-	TGTGCCAGCAGCCTATCCGGGACAGGGAGTAATTCACCCCTCCACTTT	CASSLSGTGSNSPLHF
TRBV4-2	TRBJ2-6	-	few	TGTGCCAGCAGCCCCCAACAGTCCTCTGGGGCCAACGTCCTGACTTTC	CASSPQQSSGANVLTF
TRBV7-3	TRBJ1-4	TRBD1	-	TGTGCCAGCAGCTTAACGGGACAGGGCAATGAAAAACTGTTTTTT	CASSLTGQGNEKLFF